This T cell receptor beta chain was profiled in a study of blood T cell repertoires in COVID-19. Turning to the study itself: From the United States, Italy and Spain came samples of acute and convalescent COVID-19. From T cells, B-cell-depleted T cells, or PBMCs came the material, which was cDNA or gDNA.

J lost 6 bases, V lost 5 bases, and 8 bases had no gene match. This CDR3 comprises 15 residues. Germline V CDR1 and CDR2: ENHRY, SYGVKD. Repertoires were generated with immunoSEQ multiplex PCR, while TCRdb's copy carries only in-frame clones and drops some. The top ten hold 2.3% of the sample, which has almost 400,000 clones, around 87% seen once. The TCR was taken from a woman in her fifties or sixties with COVID-19, enrolled during active disease. The chain couples TRBV10-3 to TRBJ2-1; TRBD2 matches at 9 bases. Specimen: peripheral blood. For the CDR3, the DNA is TGTGCCATCAGTCAGCCTAGCGGGGAAGTCAATGAGCAGTTCTTC. Translating it yields CAISQPSGEVNEQFF.